A single sample is the source of the 30 T cell receptor beta chains below, sequenced in a study of OX40 agonist ivuxolimab in advanced cancers. TCRdb keeps only in-frame clones here, not all; method: immunoSEQ multiplex PCR. Among about 53,000 clones listed, 88% were seen once. The sample was CD4+ or CD8+ T cells sorted from blood, taken in a trial of the OX40 agonist ivuxolimab. Receptors were obtained from an adult with an advanced solid tumor such as melanoma, head and neck, liver or kidney cancer.

This sequence joins TRBV5-1 and TRBJ2-3; TRBD1 matches 8 bases. V lost 2 bases and J lost 3; bases outside the gene matches: 8. CDR1 and CDR2 from the germline V gene are SGHRS and YFSETQ. This CDR3 comprises 16 residues. The CDR3 loop reads CASSFEDREMTDTQYF. The CDR3 DNA reads TGCGCCAGCAGCTTCGAGGACAGGGAGATGACAGATACGCAGTATTTT.

The CDR3 nucleotides read TGTGCCAGCAGCTCGGGGACTAGCGGGGGGGCCTCGTACAATGAGCAGTTCTTC. Protein product: CASSSGTSGGASYNEQFF. This sequence joins TRBV7-8 and TRBJ2-1, with 16 bases identical to TRBD2. This CDR3 contains 18 residues. Germline V gene sequence: CDR1 SGHVS, CDR2 FQNEAQ. V shed 4 bases, J shed 4 bases, and the junction held 7 bases outside the gene matches.

The chain uses TRBV19 and TRBJ1-5; 8 bases are shared with TRBD1. The CDR3 sequence is 15 residues long. V was pared by 3 bases and J by 1 base, with 2 bases of the junction left unmatched. Germline lookup yields CDR1 LNHDA and CDR2 SQIVND (reference sequence). The CDR3 protein is CASSITGGSNQPQHF. DNA of the CDR3: TGTGCCAGTAGTATTACAGGGGGGAGCAATCAGCCCCAGCATTTT.

J is TRBJ1-4 and V is TRBV2; D is ambiguous. The CDR3 consists of 14 residues. Germline values: CDR1 SNHLY, CDR2 FYNNEI. Trimming took off 6 bases at V and 7 bases at J, with 15 bases between the two ends. CDR3 nucleotides: TGTGCCAGCAGCACCACGGCCGGTGTTGAAAAACTGTTTTTT. Its translation is CASSTTAGVEKLFF.

The V and J genes are TRBV5-4 and TRBJ1-1, with D tentatively TRBD1 (5 bases). The CDR3 is 15 residues long. The germline V gene encodes CDR1 SGHNT and CDR2 YYREEE (reference sequence). Trimming removed 4 bases at V and 1 base at J, with 14 bases between. CDR3 nucleotides: TGTGCCAGCAGCCTAACCTGGGGGGGGAACACTGAAGCTTTCTTT. Residues: CASSLTWGGNTEAFF.

The chain carries TRBV19 and TRBJ2-1; D not resolved. The V and J ends lost 3 bases and 3 bases respectively, with 6 bases between them. This CDR3 has 13 residues. The germline V gene encodes CDR1 LNHDA and CDR2 SQIVND (reference sequence). DNA of the CDR3: TGTGCCAGTAGTATGTGGGGCTACAATGAGCAGTTCTTC. Translation: CASSMWGYNEQFF.

V is TRBV2 and J is TRBJ2-7; TRBD2 matches at 8 bases. V trimming: 4 bases; J trimming: 5 bases; junction bases outside the gene matches: 19. Germline CDR1 is SNHLY and CDR2 is FYNNEI. This CDR3 region has 18 residues. DNA for the CDR3: TGTGCCAGCAGTGGAGACCGGAATGGCGGGAGGCCGGATCACGAGCAGTACTTC. Amino acid sequence: CASSGDRNGGRPDHEQYF.

CDR3: CASSGLGLGHTF. In nucleotides, the CDR3 is TGTGCCAGCAGCGGCCTAGGGTTAGGCCACACCTTC. This rearrangement joins TRBV7-9 to TRBJ1-2; no firm D call. The CDR3 is 12 residues long. Germline values: CDR1 SEHNR, CDR2 FQNEAQ (reference sequence). Trimming left V 5 bases short and J 12 bases short, with 16 bases between.

To note about this clone: At the DNA level, this CDR3 is encoded by other sequences in the same sample as well. The chain is built from TRBV27 and TRBJ1-5; D unclear. This CDR3 has 13 residues. Deletions cut 6 bases from V and 0 bases from J, with 6 bases between. Germline CDR1 reads MNHEY; CDR2 reads SMNVEV (reference sequence). CDR3 sequence (DNA): TGTGCCAGCAGCCCTTATAGCAATCAGCCCCAGCATTTT. It yields the protein CASSPYSNQPQHF.

The V and J genes are TRBV7-9 and TRBJ1-2; the D gene is possibly TRBD1 (5 bases). V gave up 1 base and J gave up 4 bases, with 16 bases separating them. The CDR3 covers 16 residues. CDR1 is SEHNR, CDR2 FQNEAQ, per germline (reference sequence). CDR3 nucleotides: TGTGCCAGCAGCTTAGTAGGGGTTGGGGACGGCTATGGCTACACCTTC. This sequence encodes CASSLVGVGDGYGYTF.

The CDR3 region has the DNA TGTGCCAGCAGCGGGGGGGAAGGGGTCACAGATACGCAGTATTTT. It yields the protein CASSGGEGVTDTQYF. This chain links TRBV27 with TRBJ2-3, with 8 positions matching TRBD2. Germline V gene sequence: CDR1 MNHEY, CDR2 SMNVEV (reference sequence). Losses at the gene ends were 6 bases for V and 2 bases for J; bases not matched to a gene: 7. The CDR3 spans 15 residues.

This clone is a singleton in its sample. The rearrangement uses TRBV6-4 and TRBJ2-2; D is undetermined. V gave up 2 bases and J gave up 6 bases, with 13 bases separating them. This CDR3 contains 15 residues. Per germline, CDR1 MRHNA and CDR2 SNTAGT. The CDR3 protein is CASSDTLDGPGELFF. CDR3 coding DNA: TGTGCCAGCAGTGACACCCTCGACGGGCCCGGGGAGCTGTTTTTT.

This chain uses TRBV18 with TRBJ1-4; D is uncertain. The CDR3 spans 14 residues. V was cut by 6 bases and J by 0 bases, with 8 bases left in between. The germline CDR1 and CDR2 sequences are KGHSH and LQKENI. The chain's CDR3 is CASSSDATNEKLFF. The DNA of the CDR3 is TGTGCCAGCTCCTCAGATGCAACTAATGAAAAACTGTTTTTT.

The gene calls are TRBV29-1 and TRBJ2-1; 10 nucleotides line up with TRBD1. V was pared by 6 bases and J by 8 bases, with 4 bases of the junction left unmatched. Germline V gives CDR1 SQVTM, CDR2 ANQGSEA. This CDR3 region has 12 residues. The CDR3 loop reads CSVRTGGDEQFF. For the CDR3, the DNA is TGCAGCGTCCGGACAGGGGGGGATGAGCAGTTCTTC.

CDR3 nucleotide sequence: TGTGCCAGCAGTGTTTTTGCAGGACGAGATCAGCCCCAGCATTTT. This gives the protein CASSVFAGRDQPQHF. The V and J genes are TRBV2 and TRBJ1-5; D is unresolved. V was shortened by 4 bases and J by 5 bases, with 15 bases between the two germline ends. The CDR3 has 15 amino acids. CDR1 SNHLY and CDR2 FYNNEI come from the germline V gene.

The CDR3 DNA reads TGTGCCAGTAGTATGTCCTTAGGGGCAACTAATGAAAAACTGTTTTTT. Translation: CASSMSLGATNEKLFF. V and J are TRBV19 and TRBJ1-4; perhaps TRBD1 as D (5 bases). Between the trimmed V and J ends, which lost 3 bases and 0 bases, there was a span of 11 bases. Germline V CDR1 and CDR2: LNHDA, SQIVND (reference sequence). This CDR3 comprises 16 residues.

V is TRBV5-4 and J is TRBJ2-7, with D possibly matching TRBD2 (5 bases). Germline V gives CDR1 SGHNT, CDR2 YYREEE (reference sequence). This CDR3 has 14 amino acids. The V gene lost 4 bases and the J gene lost 3 bases, with 14 bases spanning the gap. The CDR3 loop is CASSPLPGNYEQYF. CDR3 DNA sequence: TGTGCCAGCAGCCCCCTTCCGGGAAACTACGAGCAGTACTTC.

The J gene is TRBJ1-5, the V gene TRBV12-5; D call uncertain. V dropped 8 bases and J dropped 4 bases, with 12 bases sitting between them. There are 13 residues in the CDR3. In germline, CDR1 is LGHNT, CDR2 FRNRAP. As DNA, the CDR3 is TGTGCTAGTTCGTGGGCGGAGAATCAGCCCCAGCATTTT. It codes for CASSWAENQPQHF.

The V gene is TRBV28, the J gene TRBJ2-7; 7 bases are shared with TRBD2. Germline loops: CDR1 MDHEN, CDR2 SYDVKM. The length of the CDR3 is 15 residues. Germline trimming cut 4 bases from V and 4 bases from J; bases unmatched to any gene: 10. The CDR3 loop is CASSSPRGGFYEQYF. In DNA, the CDR3 is TGTGCCAGCAGTTCCCCCCGCGGGGGATTTTACGAGCAGTACTTC.

The chain recombines TRBV6-5 with TRBJ1-5; D call uncertain. Germline CDR1 MNHEY, CDR2 SVGAGI. Trimming left V 2 bases short and J 3 bases short, with 8 bases between. The CDR3 covers 14 residues. The DNA for the CDR3 is TGTGCCAGCAGTTACGACCCGACCAATCAGCCCCAGCATTTT. Translating it yields CASSYDPTNQPQHF.

J is TRBJ1-2 and V is TRBV4-2; D remains unclear. CDR1 is LGHNA and CDR2 is YNFKEQ in the germline V gene. The V and J ends lost 0 bases and 4 bases respectively, with 18 bases between them. The length of the CDR3 is 17 residues. CDR3 sequence: CASSQDLVSMNLYGYTF. The CDR3 DNA is TGTGCCAGCAGCCAAGATCTGGTTAGCATGAACCTCTATGGCTACACCTTC.

The CDR3 reads CASSWTSGSGGYQETQYF. The CDR3 DNA reads TGTGCCAGCAGCTGGACTAGCGGGAGCGGGGGGTACCAAGAGACCCAGTACTTC. The chain carries TRBV7-8 and TRBJ2-5; 13 nucleotides line up with TRBD2. CDR1 SGHVS and CDR2 FQNEAQ come from the germline V gene. V was clipped by 4 bases and J by 0 bases; unmatched bases: 8. CDR3 length: 18 amino acids.

The chain couples TRBV9 to TRBJ1-2, with TRBD1 matching 8 bases. There are 14 residues in the CDR3. Germline lookup yields CDR1 SGDLS and CDR2 YYNGEE. With 3 bases clipped from V and 7 bases from J, the junction kept 8 bases outside the gene matches. The CDR3 sequence: CASSDTGGLSGYTF. The CDR3 bases are TGTGCCAGCAGCGACACAGGGGGATTGTCTGGCTACACCTTC.

The rearrangement joins TRBV29-1 to TRBJ2-1; no definite D call. V was trimmed by 3 bases and J by 12 bases, leaving 9 bases between them. The CDR3 totals 10 residues. CDR1 is SQVTM and CDR2 is ANQGSEA in the germline V gene. The CDR3 spells CSVEFPSQFF. In nucleotides, the CDR3 is TGCAGCGTTGAGTTCCCGTCGCAGTTCTTC.

The chain has TRBV4-1 and TRBJ2-1; 7 nucleotides line up with TRBD2. Per the germline V gene, CDR1 is MGHRA and CDR2 is YSYEKL. V lost 6 bases, J lost 9 bases, and 8 bases stayed unmatched. This CDR3 contains 13 residues. The CDR3 nucleotides read TGCGCCAGCAGGTCGGGAGGTCGGGGTGAGCAGTTCTTC. This codes for CASRSGGRGEQFF.

The rearrangement uses TRBV19 and TRBJ2-1, with TRBD2 as a possible D gene (6 bases). V was cut by 5 bases and J by 2 bases, with 16 bases left in between. The CDR3 covers 16 residues. CDR1 is LNHDA, CDR2 SQIVND, per germline (reference sequence). The DNA of the CDR3 is TGTGCCAGTAGTGCACCACTAGCTGGGGCCTACAATGAGCAGTTCTTC. It yields the protein CASSAPLAGAYNEQFF. Using reference TRBV19 and TRBJ2-1 for the parts outside the CDR3, the full variable domain is DGGITQSPKYLFRKEGQNVTLSCEQNLNHDAMYWYRQDPGQGLRLIYYSQIVNDFQKGDIAEGYSVSREKKESFPLTVTSAQKNPTAFYLCASSAPLAGAYNEQFFGPGTRLTVL.

The chain has TRBV28 and TRBJ1-5; 7 bases are a match to TRBD1. Germline CDR1 reads MDHEN; CDR2 reads SYDVKM. This CDR3 has 16 residues. After removal of 2 bases from V and 0 bases from J, the junction contained 4 bases not matched to a gene. The CDR3 reads CASSLTRGFSNQPQHF. The DNA for the CDR3 is TGTGCCAGCAGTTTAACCAGGGGGTTTAGCAATCAGCCCCAGCATTTT.

The rearrangement uses TRBV9 and TRBJ1-1; D perhaps matches TRBD1 (5 bases). Germline V gene sequence: CDR1 SGDLS, CDR2 YYNGEE. V shed 3 bases and J shed 3 bases, with 9 bases lying between them. This CDR3 spans 13 amino acids. CDR3 in amino acids: CASSGTGDTEAFF. The CDR3 DNA reads TGTGCCAGCAGCGGTACGGGGGACACTGAAGCTTTCTTT.

J is TRBJ1-2 and V is TRBV29-1; 7 nucleotides agree with TRBD1. The CDR3 is made up of 15 amino acids. Germline V lookup: CDR1 SQVTM, CDR2 ANQGSEA. J lost 1 base, V lost 3 bases, and 8 bases had no gene match. The CDR3 sequence is CSVDPTAGGNYGYTF. The CDR3 coding sequence is TGCAGCGTTGACCCAACGGCAGGGGGTAACTATGGCTACACCTTC.

J is TRBJ1-2 and V is TRBV5-1, with TRBD1 matching 7 bases. Losses at the gene ends were 3 bases for V and 7 bases for J; bases not matched to a gene: 9. CDR1 and CDR2 (germline): SGHRS, YFSETQ. This CDR3 region has 14 residues. CDR3 in DNA: TGCGCCAGCAGCTCCAAGTCAGGGGGAGGTGGCTACACCTTC. Translated, it gives CASSSKSGGGGYTF.